Following are 12 T cell receptor beta chains from one sample sequenced in a study of T cell responses to AZD1222 COVID-19 vaccine. The data were produced by immunoSEQ multiplex PCR, yet TCRdb's version contains in-frame clones alone and is incomplete. This sample yields 90,000 to 150,000 clones, of which 80% to 90% are seen a single time; 8.4% belongs to the top ten. The specimen was peripheral blood, collected on day 0 of AZD1222 vaccination. These receptors came from an adult in good health.

The rearrangement uses TRBV2 and TRBJ1-5; D might be TRBD1 (5 bases). This CDR3 has 13 amino acids. Between the trimmed V and J ends, which lost 7 bases and 7 bases, there was a span of 14 bases. The V gene's germline CDR1 is SNHLY and CDR2 FYNNEI. CDR3 amino acids: CASTEGVGQPQHF. In DNA form, the CDR3 reads TGTGCCAGCACCGAAGGGGTCGGGCAGCCCCAGCATTTT. Full variable domain (outside the CDR3, taken from reference TRBV2 and TRBJ1-5): EPEVTQTPSHQVTQMGQEVILRCVPISNHLYFYWYRQILGQKVEFLVSFYNNEISEKSEIFDDQFSVERPDGSNFTLKIRSTKLEDSAMYFCASTEGVGQPQHFGDGTRLSIL.

The rearrangement joins TRBV6-7 to TRBJ2-7; D perhaps matches TRBD1 (6 bases). TRBV6-7 falls under the ORF class, with uncertain function. V was trimmed by 5 bases and J by 5 bases, leaving 16 bases between them. The length of the CDR3 is 14 residues. CDR3 nucleotides: TGTGCCAGCAGTACCGCGGTCAGGGGCCACGAGCAGTACTTC. Translation gives CASSTAVRGHEQYF.

This chain joins TRBV28 and TRBJ1-2; tentatively, D is TRBD1 (6 bases). Germline V gene sequence: CDR1 MDHEN, CDR2 SYDVKM. Deletions cut 6 bases from V and 5 bases from J, with 16 bases between. This CDR3 has 14 residues. CDR3 in amino acids: CASRPVGRGYGYTF. The CDR3 DNA reads TGTGCCAGCAGACCGGTCGGGAGGGGGTATGGCTACACCTTC.

V usage is TRBV28 and J usage is TRBJ2-2; TRBD2 aligns across 12 bases. With 10 bases clipped from V and 5 bases from J, the junction kept 5 bases outside the gene matches. This CDR3 has 14 residues. Germline V gives CDR1 MDHEN, CDR2 SYDVKM. The CDR3 DNA sequence: TGTGCCATCACTCTAGCGGGAGGGACCGGGGAGCTGTTTTTT. The encoded protein is CAITLAGGTGELFF.

This rearrangement joins TRBV28 to TRBJ2-5, with 9 bases that match TRBD2. Trimming cost V 4 bases and J 4 bases; bases outside gene matches: 10. CDR3 length: 16 amino acids. Germline-derived CDR1 and CDR2 are MDHEN and SYDVKM. CDR3 loop: CASSSKPRGRGETQYF. The CDR3 DNA sequence: TGTGCCAGCAGTTCCAAGCCCCGCGGGAGGGGAGAGACCCAGTACTTC.

CDR3 sequence: CAWTPRSYEQYF. The CDR3 DNA follows: TGTGCCTGGACACCCCGCTCCTACGAGCAGTACTTC. The chain recombines TRBV30 with TRBJ2-7; D ambiguous. The CDR3 contains 12 residues. V lost 4 bases and J 0 bases, leaving 7 bases between the germline ends. CDR1 GTSNPN and CDR2 SVGIG come from the germline V gene (reference sequence).

V is TRBV6-5 and J is TRBJ2-2; 10 positions agree with TRBD2. Germline CDR1 and CDR2: MNHEY and SVGAGI. CDR3 size: 16 residues. With 0 bases clipped from V and 3 bases from J, the junction kept 1 base outside the gene matches. This CDR3 is CASSYSGTSDTGELFF. DNA of the CDR3: TGTGCCAGCAGTTACTCCGGGACTAGCGACACCGGGGAGCTGTTTTTT.

The V call is TRBV2, the J call TRBJ2-2; possible D gene TRBD1, 5 bases. The germline V gene has CDR1 SNHLY and CDR2 FYNNEI. The CDR3 extends over 13 amino acids. The V gene lost 2 bases and the J gene lost 4 bases, with 5 bases spanning the gap. CDR3 loop: CASSERGTGELFF. Written as DNA, the CDR3 is TGTGCCAGCAGTGAAAGGGGCACCGGGGAGCTGTTTTTT.

The rearrangement links TRBV12-3 or TRBV12-4 to TRBJ1-2, with D hard to call. V lost 6 bases, J lost 1 base, and 9 bases lay in between. The length of the CDR3 is 13 residues. The CDR3 region is CASRQQHNYGYTF. The CDR3 DNA sequence: TGTGCCAGCAGACAGCAGCATAACTATGGCTACACCTTC.

The chain carries TRBV28 and TRBJ2-4, with 11 positions matching TRBD2. This CDR3 comprises 14 residues. The ends lost 2 bases at V and 6 bases at J; junction bases unmatched: 0. CDR1 and CDR2 from the germline V gene are MDHEN and SYDVKM. The CDR3 nucleotides are TGTGCCAGCAGTTTACTAGCGGGAGGAAACATTCAGTACTTC. Translation gives CASSLLAGGNIQYF.

The J gene is TRBJ1-1, the V gene TRBV3-1 (or the pseudogene TRBV3-2), with D possibly matching TRBD1 (5 bases). Trimming took 1 base from V and 10 from J, leaving 13 bases between them. Germline V lookup: CDR1 LGHDT, CDR2 YNNKEL (reference sequence). This CDR3 region has 13 residues. The CDR3 DNA sequence: TGTGCCAGCAGCCAAGTGAGGGGAAACTCAGCTTTCTTT. Its protein is CASSQVRGNSAFF.

This chain links TRBV5-8 with TRBJ1-2; a possible D gene is TRBD1 (5 bases). This CDR3 is 14 amino acids long. V was clipped by 2 bases and J by 0 bases, with 8 bases between them. Germline V CDR1 and CDR2: SGHTS, YDEGEE. CDR3 in DNA: TGTGCCAGCAGCTTAAGGACACCTAACTATGGCTACACCTTC. It codes for CASSLRTPNYGYTF. The whole variable domain, remainder taken from reference TRBV5-8 and TRBJ1-2, is EAGVTQSPTHLIKTRGQQATLRCSPISGHTSVYWYQQALGLGLQFLLWYDEGEERNRGNFPPRFSGRQFPNYSSELNVNALELEDSALYLCASSLRTPNYGYTFGSGTRLTVV.